The source of this TCR beta chain is a study of blood T cell repertoires in COVID-19. Study overall: There were acute and convalescent COVID-19 samples, and they came from the United States, Italy and Spain. PBMCs, B-cell-depleted T cells, or T cells provided the cDNA or gDNA that made up the material.

Authors' methods: By means of reference gene primer amplification, nucleated cell counts were estimated. Sequencing used immunoSEQ multiplex PCR; TCRdb keeps in-frame clones, though not all of them. The V and J calls and the clone size are those of that table, but D and trimming were determined from the DNA. The table includes around 120,000 clones, less than 90% detected once. The germline CDR1 and CDR2 sequences are SGHKS and YYEKEE (reference sequence). The CDR3 loop spans 14 amino acids. Trimming removed 5 bases at V and 1 base at J, with 9 bases between. The sequence was obtained from an elderly man with acute or convalescent COVID-19. The chain recombines TRBV5-5 with TRBJ1-4, with D perhaps TRBD1 (5 bases). The source material was peripheral blood. CDR3 loop: CASSSDITNEKLFF. The CDR3 bases are TGTGCCAGCAGTTCGGACATAACTAATGAAAAACTGTTTTTT.